This T cell receptor (beta chain) stems from a study of early T cells in non-severe SARS-CoV-2 infection. The wider study: The authors sequenced bulk RNA from unsorted whole blood, leaving chains unpaired.

The table lists this clonotype with a few counts. TCRdb redid the calling of the 5' RACE reads with MiXCR, one entry per CDR3 protein. The sample carries under 60,000 distinct CDR3 sequences, around 8.5% recorded once. V was shortened by 4 bases and J by 8 bases, with 14 bases between the two germline ends. This CDR3 is built from 13 residues. This receptor was obtained from an adult who was a healthcare worker with PCR-confirmed SARS-CoV-2 infection or an uninfected control (not recorded which). The V and J genes are TRBV12-3 or TRBV12-4 and TRBJ1-2, with TRBD1 as a possible D gene (6 bases). Sample: whole blood. CDR3 region: CASSSQRGRGYTF. CDR3 bases: TGTGCCAGCAGTTCCCAGAGGGGGAGGGGCTACACCTTC.